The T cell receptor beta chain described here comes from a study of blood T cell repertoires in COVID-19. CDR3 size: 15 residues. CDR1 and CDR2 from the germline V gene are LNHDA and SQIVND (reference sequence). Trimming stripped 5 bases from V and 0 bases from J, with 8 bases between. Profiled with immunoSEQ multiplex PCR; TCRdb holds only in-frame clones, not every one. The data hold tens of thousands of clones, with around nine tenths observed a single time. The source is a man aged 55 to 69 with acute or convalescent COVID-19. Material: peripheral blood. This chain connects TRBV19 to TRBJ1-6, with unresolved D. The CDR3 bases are TGTGCCAGTAGTCCGAAGAGCTCCTATAATTCACCCCTCCACTTT. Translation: CASSPKSSYNSPLHF. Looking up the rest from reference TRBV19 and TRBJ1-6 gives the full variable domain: DGGITQSPKYLFRKEGQNVTLSCEQNLNHDAMYWYRQDPGQGLRLIYYSQIVNDFQKGDIAEGYSVSREKKESFPLTVTSAQKNPTAFYLCASSPKSSYNSPLHFGNGTRLTVT.